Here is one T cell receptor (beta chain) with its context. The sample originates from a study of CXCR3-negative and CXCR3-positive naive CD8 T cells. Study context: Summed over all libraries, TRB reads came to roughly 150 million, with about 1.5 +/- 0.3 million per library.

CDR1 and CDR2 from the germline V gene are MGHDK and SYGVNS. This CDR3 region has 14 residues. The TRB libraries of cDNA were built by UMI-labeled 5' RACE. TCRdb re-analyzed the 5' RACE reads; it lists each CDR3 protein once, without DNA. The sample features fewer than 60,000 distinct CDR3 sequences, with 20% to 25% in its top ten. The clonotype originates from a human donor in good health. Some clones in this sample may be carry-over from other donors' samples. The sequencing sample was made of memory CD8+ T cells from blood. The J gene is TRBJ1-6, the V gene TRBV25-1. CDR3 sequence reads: CASSAAGYNSPLHF.